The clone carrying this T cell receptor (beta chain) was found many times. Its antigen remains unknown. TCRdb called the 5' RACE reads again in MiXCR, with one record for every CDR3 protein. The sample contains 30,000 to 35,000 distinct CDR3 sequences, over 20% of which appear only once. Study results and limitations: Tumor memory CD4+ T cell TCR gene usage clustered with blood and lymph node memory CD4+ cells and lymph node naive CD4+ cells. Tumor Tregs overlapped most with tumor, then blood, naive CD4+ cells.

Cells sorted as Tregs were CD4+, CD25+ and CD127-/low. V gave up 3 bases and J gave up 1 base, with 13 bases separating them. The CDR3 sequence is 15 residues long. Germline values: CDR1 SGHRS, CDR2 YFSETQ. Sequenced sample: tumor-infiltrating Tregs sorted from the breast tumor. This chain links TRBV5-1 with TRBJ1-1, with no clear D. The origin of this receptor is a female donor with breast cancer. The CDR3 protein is CASSSGRVENTEAFF. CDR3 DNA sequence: TGCGCCAGCAGCTCAGGACGGGTCGAGAACACTGAAGCTTTCTTT. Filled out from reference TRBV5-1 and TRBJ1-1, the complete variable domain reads KAGVTQTPRYLIKTRGQQVTLSCSPISGHRSVSWYQQTPGQGLQFLFEYFSETQRNKGNFPGRFSGRQFSNSRSEMNVSTLELGDSALYLCASSSGRVENTEAFFGQGTRLTVV.